The clone carrying this T cell receptor beta chain was seen only once. Looked up from germline, CDR1 is SGHTA and CDR2 is FQGTGA. The length of the CDR3 is 15 residues. After removal of 5 bases from V and 4 bases from J, the junction contained 8 bases not matched to a gene. This entry is derived from a study of blood T cell repertoires in COVID-19. The overall study: Material from acute and convalescent COVID-19 was sourced from the United States, Italy and Spain.

Using immunoSEQ multiplex PCR, the repertoire was profiled, and TCRdb retains in-frame clones only, with some absent. The sample holds about 52,000 clones; 86% are singletons and the top ten take 20% to 25%. Sequences were obtained from peripheral blood. The sequence was obtained from a woman aged 80 or over with acute or convalescent COVID-19. The chain employs TRBV7-3 and TRBJ2-1; 7 nucleotides line up with TRBD2. The CDR3 region is CASSPRLADYNEQFF. CDR3 in DNA: TGTGCCAGCAGCCCCCGACTAGCAGATTACAATGAGCAGTTCTTC. Full variable domain (outside the CDR3, taken from reference TRBV7-3 and TRBJ2-1): GAGVSQTPSNKVTEKGKYVELRCDPISGHTALYWYRQSLGQGPEFLIYFQGTGAADDSGLPNDRFFAVRPEGSVSTLKIQRTERGDSAVYLCASSPRLADYNEQFFGPGTRLTVL.